What follows are 30 T cell receptor beta chains derived from one specimen sequenced in a study of blood T cell repertoires in COVID-19. Generated by immunoSEQ multiplex PCR, the TCRdb table keeps only in-frame clones and is missing some. The sample has around 250,000 clones, 80% to 90% seen once. Material for sequencing was PBMCs or T cells enriched from blood (not recorded which). Receptors were obtained from a woman aged 25 to 39 with acute COVID-19.

J is TRBJ2-1 and V is TRBV7-6; TRBD1 is a possible D gene (6 bases). V was cut by 1 base and J by 3 bases, with 16 bases left in between. The CDR3 is 17 amino acids. Germline CDR1 SGHVS, CDR2 FNYEAQ. The CDR3 here is CASSLEGVSRDYNEQFF. The CDR3 bases are TGTGCCAGCAGCTTAGAGGGGGTTAGTAGAGACTACAATGAGCAGTTCTTC.

The rearrangement links TRBV4-2 to TRBJ2-3, with 14 bases lining up with TRBD2. Germline assignment: CDR1 LGHNA and CDR2 YNFKEQ. CDR3 length: 19 amino acids. Trimming at V came to 3 bases and at J to 3 bases, leaving 11 bases not matched to a gene. CDR3 nucleotides: TGTGCCAGCAGCCATGAGTTGGGAGGACTAGCGGGAGGTACAGATACGCAGTATTTT. It specifies CASSHELGGLAGGTDTQYF.

CDR3 sequence: CASSPTRQATSYNSPLHF. In nucleotides, the CDR3 is TGTGCCAGTAGTCCAACCCGACAGGCAACCTCCTATAATTCACCCCTCCACTTT. The rearrangement links TRBV19 to TRBJ1-6; the D gene is possibly TRBD1 (6 bases). CDR1 and CDR2 (germline): LNHDA, SQIVND (reference sequence). Trimming left V 5 bases short and J 0 bases short, with 17 bases between. This CDR3 region has 18 residues.

The V gene is TRBV7-8, the J gene TRBJ2-1; TRBD2 matches at 11 bases. Losses at the gene ends were 3 bases for V and 4 bases for J; bases not matched to a gene: 5. Germline CDR1 SGHVS, CDR2 FQNEAQ. CDR3 size: 16 residues. The CDR3 region is CASSFTGTSGYNEQFF. The CDR3 coding sequence is TGTGCCAGCAGCTTCACCGGGACTAGCGGTTACAATGAGCAGTTCTTC.

The rearrangement links TRBV25-1 to TRBJ2-3; unclear D gene. Trimming cost V 1 base and J 0 bases, with 11 bases left between them. This CDR3 region has 16 residues. Germline-derived CDR1 and CDR2 are MGHDK and SYGVNS. For the CDR3, the DNA is TGTGCCAGCAGTGAATTTGGGCAAACTAGCACAGATACGCAGTATTTT. Its translation is CASSEFGQTSTDTQYF.

The chain recombines TRBV27 with TRBJ2-7, with 7 bases matching TRBD1. The V and J ends lost 6 bases and 0 bases, in that order; junction bases with no gene match: 8. CDR3 size: 15 residues. In germline, CDR1 is MNHEY, CDR2 SMNVEV (reference sequence). CDR3 sequence (DNA): TGTGCCAGCAGAGAGGGACGGGACAGCTCCTACGAGCAGTACTTC. Translated: CASREGRDSSYEQYF.

CDR3 DNA sequence: TGTGCCAGCAGGAGGGAGTACGAGCAGTACTTC. Protein sequence: CASRREYEQYF. This chain uses TRBV5-5 with TRBJ2-7, with D tentatively TRBD2 (5 bases). Deletions cut 5 bases from V and 4 bases from J, with 7 bases between. Per the germline V gene, CDR1 is SGHKS and CDR2 is YYEKEE (reference sequence). The CDR3 covers 11 residues.

The CDR3 sequence: CASSFLDSLNYGYTF. DNA of the CDR3: TGTGCCAGCAGCTTTCTTGACAGCCTGAACTATGGCTACACCTTC. The rearrangement links TRBV12-1 to TRBJ1-2; TRBD1, the D gene given by the table, was not confirmed from the DNA. TRBV12-1 is an annotated pseudogene. CDR3 length: 15 amino acids.

The rearrangement links TRBV19 to TRBJ2-1; 14 bases fit TRBD2. The V gene's germline CDR1 is LNHDA and CDR2 SQIVND (reference sequence). V lost 2 bases, J lost 7 bases, and 7 bases stayed unmatched. CDR3 length: 17 amino acids. The DNA for the CDR3 is TGTGCCAGTAGTATATACCGCCGGACTAGCGGGAGGAATGAGCAGTTCTTC. Protein product: CASSIYRRTSGRNEQFF.

This clone was found once. The chain uses TRBV6-2 or TRBV6-3 and TRBJ2-1; TRBD2 matches 8 bases. V trimming: 2 bases; J trimming: 0 bases; junction bases outside the gene matches: 3. Germline lookup yields CDR1 MNHEY and CDR2 SVGEGT. The CDR3 runs to 16 residues. CDR3 sequence: CASSYSGGDSYNEQFF. Here the CDR3 DNA reads TGTGCCAGCAGTTACAGCGGGGGCGACTCCTACAATGAGCAGTTCTTC.

The chain couples TRBV30 to TRBJ2-1; 9 nucleotides align to TRBD2. This CDR3 comprises 15 residues. The V segment lost 0 bases and the J segment 7 bases; nucleotides outside the gene matches: 7. Germline lookup yields CDR1 GTSNPN and CDR2 SVGIG (reference sequence). The DNA of the CDR3 is TGTGCCTGGAGTGTTGCTCTAGCGGGACTTAATGAGCAGTTCTTC. It specifies CAWSVALAGLNEQFF. Using reference TRBV30 and TRBJ2-1 for the parts outside the CDR3, the full variable domain is SQTIHQWPATLVQPVGSPLSLECTVEGTSNPNLYWYRQAAGRGLQLLFYSVGIGQISSEVPQNLSASRPQDRQFILSSKKLLLSDSGFYLCAWSVALAGLNEQFFGPGTRLTVL.

The chain recombines TRBV27 with TRBJ2-2; 8 bases match TRBD1. V shed 4 bases and J 0 bases; nucleotides not matched to a gene: 16. This CDR3 contains 20 residues. Germline V gene lookup returns CDR1 MNHEY and CDR2 SMNVEV (reference sequence). CDR3 loop: CASSYFSGTGNTPNTGELFF. The CDR3 coding sequence is TGTGCCAGCAGTTACTTCTCCGGGACAGGAAATACCCCGAACACCGGGGAGCTGTTTTTT.

The chain employs TRBV5-1 and TRBJ2-1; possibly TRBD2 for D (5 bases). Trimming removed 0 bases at V and 6 bases at J, with 13 bases between. Looked up from germline, CDR1 is SGHRS and CDR2 is YFSETQ. CDR3 length: 15 amino acids. The CDR3 region has the DNA TGCGCCAGCAGCTTGGAGAGGGAGTCCGGCAATGAGCAGTTCTTC. It translates to CASSLERESGNEQFF.

The chain couples TRBV27 to TRBJ2-7; 7 bases are shared with TRBD1. CDR1 is MNHEY, CDR2 SMNVEV, per germline (reference sequence). V was clipped by 4 bases and J by 2 bases; unmatched bases: 11. The CDR3 consists of 16 residues. The CDR3 DNA follows: TGTGCCAGCAGTTCAACGGGACAGCCAAGGGCCTACGAGCAGTACTTC. It specifies CASSSTGQPRAYEQYF.

This clone was seen once. This sequence joins TRBV28 and TRBJ2-3; TRBD2 aligns across 11 bases. Germline assignment: CDR1 MDHEN and CDR2 SYDVKM. The CDR3 consists of 17 residues. V was clipped by 4 bases and J by 3 bases; unmatched bases: 9. In nucleotides, the CDR3 is TGTGCCAGCAGTTCAACTAGCGGGAGAGTAATGACAGATACGCAGTATTTT. It yields the protein CASSSTSGRVMTDTQYF.

This chain connects TRBV7-6 to TRBJ2-3, with D possibly matching TRBD2 (6 bases). Germline V gene data show CDR1 as SGHVS and CDR2 as FNYEAQ. The CDR3 totals 15 residues. V lost 2 bases to trimming and J lost 2 bases, with 11 bases between them. CDR3 nucleotide sequence: TGTGCCAGCAGCTTACGCGGGATGCTCACAGATACGCAGTATTTT. This gives the protein CASSLRGMLTDTQYF.

The rearrangement uses TRBV3-1 (or the pseudogene TRBV3-2) and TRBJ1-4; 8 nucleotides match TRBD1. Trimming took 5 bases from V and 7 from J; bases not matched to a gene: 9. The CDR3 covers 15 residues. Germline V gene lookup returns CDR1 LGHDT and CDR2 YNNKEL (reference sequence). The CDR3 coding sequence is TGTGCCAGCAGCTCCCGGACAGGGTGGGGTGAAAAACTGTTTTTT. Translated, it gives CASSSRTGWGEKLFF.

This sequence joins TRBV3-1 (or the pseudogene TRBV3-2) and TRBJ2-7, with D possibly matching TRBD1 (5 bases). This CDR3 comprises 14 residues. V lost 4 bases to trimming and J lost 1 base, with 11 bases between them. Germline CDR1 and CDR2: LGHDT and YNNKEL (reference sequence). CDR3: CASSPPQGSYEQYF. The CDR3 nucleotides are TGTGCCAGCAGCCCCCCTCAGGGATCCTACGAGCAGTACTTC.

V is TRBV5-1 and J is TRBJ2-3; 7 positions match TRBD2. Germline V gene lookup returns CDR1 SGHRS and CDR2 YFSETQ. Trimming at V came to 3 bases and at J to 5 bases, leaving 9 bases not matched to a gene. This CDR3 contains 15 residues. CDR3 in amino acids: CASSWPGGDQDTQYF. In DNA form, the CDR3 reads TGCGCCAGCAGCTGGCCGGGGGGAGATCAAGATACGCAGTATTTT.

This chain uses TRBV27 with TRBJ2-1; 8 bases align to TRBD1. The ends lost 3 bases at V and 3 bases at J; junction bases unmatched: 10. This CDR3 region has 17 residues. Looked up from germline, CDR1 is MNHEY and CDR2 is SMNVEV (reference sequence). The CDR3 here is CASSFYSRQGSYNEQFF. CDR3 bases: TGTGCCAGCAGTTTCTATTCCCGACAGGGGAGCTACAATGAGCAGTTCTTC.

The chain uses TRBV19 and TRBJ2-1; 10 nucleotides agree with TRBD1. Unmatched junction bases numbered 4, after V lost 5 bases and J lost 6 bases. CDR3 length equals 14 residues. Germline CDR1 and CDR2: LNHDA and SQIVND (reference sequence). The CDR3: CASSPGTGVNEQFF. The CDR3 coding sequence is TGTGCCAGTAGTCCCGGGACAGGGGTCAATGAGCAGTTCTTC.

V usage is TRBV18 and J usage is TRBJ2-5; D is uncertain. V was trimmed by 0 bases and J by 6 bases, leaving 5 bases between them. Per germline, CDR1 KGHSH and CDR2 LQKENI. This CDR3 has 12 amino acids. The CDR3 coding sequence is TGTGCCAGCTCACCACCTGAGAAGACCCAGTACTTC. Protein: CASSPPEKTQYF.

V and J are TRBV28 and TRBJ1-1; no clear D gene. Germline-derived CDR1 and CDR2 are MDHEN and SYDVKM. The CDR3 totals 12 residues. Between the trimmed V and J ends, which lost 2 bases and 11 bases, there was a span of 12 bases. CDR3 sequence: CASSLASRRAFF. The CDR3 bases are TGTGCCAGCAGTTTAGCCTCACGGAGGGCTTTCTTT. Combining the CDR3 with reference TRBV28 and TRBJ1-1 gives the whole variable domain DVKVTQSSRYLVKRTGEKVFLECVQDMDHENMFWYRQDPGLGLRLIYFSYDVKMKEKGDIPEGYSVSREKKERFSLILESASTNQTSMYLCASSLASRRAFFGQGTRLTVV.

The CDR3 DNA follows: TGTGCCAGCAGTCCCCGGGACAGGGGAAAAGCTTTCTTT. Its translation: CASSPRDRGKAFF. The chain recombines TRBV6-5 with TRBJ1-1; 10 positions match TRBD1. Germline V CDR1 and CDR2: MNHEY, SVGAGI. The CDR3 spans 13 residues. With 5 bases clipped from V and 9 bases from J, the junction kept 6 bases outside the gene matches.

The rearrangement joins TRBV6-2 or TRBV6-3 to TRBJ2-7; D possibly corresponds to TRBD1 (6 bases). The CDR3 loop spans 13 amino acids. Germline CDR1 is MNHEY and CDR2 is SVGEGT. V dropped 6 bases and J dropped 3 bases, with 12 bases sitting between them. The CDR3 region is CASSLDSFYEQYF. The CDR3 DNA is TGTGCCAGCAGCTTGGACAGCTTCTACGAGCAGTACTTC.

This clone has more than one count but fewer than ten. The chain recombines TRBV9 with TRBJ2-1; D not resolved. This CDR3 comprises 14 residues. The germline V gene encodes CDR1 SGDLS and CDR2 YYNGEE. Trimming took 0 bases from V and 8 from J, leaving 12 bases between them. CDR3: CASSVGSSLDEQFF. CDR3 nucleotide sequence: TGTGCCAGCAGCGTAGGGTCGAGTCTTGATGAGCAGTTCTTC.

This sequence joins TRBV3-1 (or the pseudogene TRBV3-2) and TRBJ2-1, with 11 bases aligning to TRBD2. The CDR3 sequence is 15 residues long. Germline lookup yields CDR1 LGHDT and CDR2 YNNKEL (reference sequence). V was clipped by 5 bases and J by 7 bases; unmatched bases: 7. This CDR3 reads CASSGGLAGLNEQFF. The CDR3 DNA reads as TGTGCCAGCAGCGGAGGACTAGCGGGCCTAAATGAGCAGTTCTTC.

This chain uses TRBV5-1 with TRBJ2-3; 11 nucleotides line up with TRBD1. CDR3 size: 16 residues. Germline CDR1 is SGHRS and CDR2 is YFSETQ. V was pared by 4 bases and J by 5 bases, with 9 bases of the junction left unmatched. CDR3 in DNA: TGCGCCAGCAGCGATCGTGGACAGGGGGCGCTAGATACGCAGTATTTT. Residues: CASSDRGQGALDTQYF.

The table lists this clone with a few counts. The chain joins TRBV14 to TRBJ2-7; 8 bases fit TRBD2. The CDR3 loop spans 16 amino acids. J gave up 4 bases and V 0 bases, and 8 bases lay outside the gene matches. CDR1 is SGHDN and CDR2 is FVKESK in the germline V gene. The DNA of the CDR3 is TGTGCCAGCAGCCAAGAATTTGATAGCGGGGTATACGAGCAGTACTTC. Protein: CASSQEFDSGVYEQYF.

V is TRBV19 and J is TRBJ2-6; the D gene is possibly TRBD1 (5 bases). CDR3 length: 17 amino acids. Germline V CDR1 and CDR2: LNHDA, SQIVND (reference sequence). Trimming cost V 9 bases and J 0 bases, with 18 bases left between them. The CDR3 reads CASADYAGFSGANVLTF. The CDR3, as DNA: TGTGCCAGCGCCGATTACGCAGGGTTCTCTGGGGCCAACGTCCTGACTTTC.